This T cell receptor beta chain was retrieved from a study of OX40 agonist ivuxolimab in advanced cancers. Across the study: Partial responses were achieved by three patients, of whom one had hepatocellular carcinoma and two had cutaneous melanoma. Findings and caveats of the study: Average numbers of expanded clones were greater in CD8+ T cells than in CD4+.

The data were produced by immunoSEQ multiplex PCR, yet TCRdb's version contains in-frame clones alone and is incomplete. Here the sample spans over 55,000 clones, 86% being singletons. This clone was recorded only once. Its antigen remains unidentified. Trimming removed 2 bases from V and 12 bases from J, with 13 bases in between. CDR1 is MNHNY, CDR2 SVGAGI, per germline (reference sequence). The length of the CDR3 is 13 residues. Sample: CD4+ or CD8+ T cells sorted from blood, taken in a trial of the OX40 agonist ivuxolimab. The source of this sequence is an adult with an advanced solid tumor such as melanoma, head and neck, liver or kidney cancer. The chain has TRBV6-6 and TRBJ1-4; TRBD1 might be the D (5 bases). CDR3 amino acids: CASSYARGAELFF. Here the CDR3 DNA reads TGTGCCAGCAGTTACGCAAGGGGAGCTGAACTGTTTTTT.